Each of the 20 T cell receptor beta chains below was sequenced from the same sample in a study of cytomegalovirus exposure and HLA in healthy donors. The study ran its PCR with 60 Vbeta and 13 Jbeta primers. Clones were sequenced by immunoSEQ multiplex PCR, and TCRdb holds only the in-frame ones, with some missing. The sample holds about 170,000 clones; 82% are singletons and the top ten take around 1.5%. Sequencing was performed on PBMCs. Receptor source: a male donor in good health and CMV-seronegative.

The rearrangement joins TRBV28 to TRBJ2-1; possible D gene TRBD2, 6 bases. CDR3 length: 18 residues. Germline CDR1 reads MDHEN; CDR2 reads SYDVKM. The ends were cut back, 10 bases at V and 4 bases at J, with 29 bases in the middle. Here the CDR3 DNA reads TGTGCCACTTCGGTCGGGACTGATCGACCCCCTCCATACAATGAGCAGTTCTTC. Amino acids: CATSVGTDRPPPYNEQFF.

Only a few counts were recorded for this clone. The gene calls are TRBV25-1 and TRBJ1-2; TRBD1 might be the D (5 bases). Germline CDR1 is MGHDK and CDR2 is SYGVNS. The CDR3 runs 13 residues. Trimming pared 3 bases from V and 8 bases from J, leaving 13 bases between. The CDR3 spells CASSDPGWGGYTF. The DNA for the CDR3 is TGTGCCAGCAGTGACCCCGGATGGGGCGGCTACACCTTC.

DNA of the CDR3: TGTGCCAGCAGTTACGAGGCGGCTCCCTCCCCGGAGCAGTACTTC. Translated, it gives CASSYEAAPSPEQYF. The chain combines TRBV6-5 with TRBJ2-7; D not resolved. This CDR3 contains 15 residues. CDR1 and CDR2 (germline): MNHEY, SVGAGI. V was trimmed by 2 bases and J by 7 bases, leaving 18 bases between them.

This CDR3 is CASSFQGIPISYEQYF. Here the CDR3 DNA reads TGTGCCAGCAGTTTTCAGGGAATTCCAATCTCCTACGAGCAGTACTTC. The chain recombines TRBV6-6 with TRBJ2-7, with D possibly matching TRBD1 (5 bases). There are 16 residues in the CDR3. Per the germline V gene, CDR1 is MNHNY and CDR2 is SVGAGI (reference sequence). V shed 4 bases and J shed 0 bases, with 16 bases lying between them.

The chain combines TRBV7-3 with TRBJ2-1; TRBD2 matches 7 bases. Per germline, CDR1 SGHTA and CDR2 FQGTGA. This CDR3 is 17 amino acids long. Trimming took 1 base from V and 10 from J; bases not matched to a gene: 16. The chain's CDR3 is CASSLKNGGGPSAEQFF. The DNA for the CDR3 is TGTGCCAGCAGCTTAAAGAATGGGGGAGGGCCATCAGCAGAGCAGTTCTTC. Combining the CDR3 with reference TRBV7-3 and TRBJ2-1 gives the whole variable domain GAGVSQTPSNKVTEKGKYVELRCDPISGHTALYWYRQSLGQGPEFLIYFQGTGAADDSGLPNDRFFAVRPEGSVSTLKIQRTERGDSAVYLCASSLKNGGGPSAEQFFGPGTRLTVL.

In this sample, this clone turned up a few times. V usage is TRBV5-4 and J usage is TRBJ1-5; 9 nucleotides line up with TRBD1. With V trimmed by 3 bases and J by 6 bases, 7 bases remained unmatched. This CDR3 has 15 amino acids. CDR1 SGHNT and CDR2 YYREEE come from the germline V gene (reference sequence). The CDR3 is CASSSATDRGQPQHF. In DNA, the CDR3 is TGTGCCAGCAGCTCCGCTACGGACAGGGGTCAGCCCCAGCATTTT.

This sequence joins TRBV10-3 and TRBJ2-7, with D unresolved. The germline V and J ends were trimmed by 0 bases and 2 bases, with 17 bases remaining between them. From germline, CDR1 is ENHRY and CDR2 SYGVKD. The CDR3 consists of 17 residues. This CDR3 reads CAISESPPTSRTYEQYF. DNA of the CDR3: TGTGCCATCAGTGAGTCCCCCCCGACATCCCGCACCTACGAGCAGTACTTC.

The CDR3, as DNA: TGCAGCGTTGAAGACACGGACAGGGCATTCGACGAGCAGTACTTC. Translated, it gives CSVEDTDRAFDEQYF. This rearrangement joins TRBV29-1 to TRBJ2-7; 8 nucleotides line up with TRBD1. Germline V CDR1 and CDR2: SQVTM, ANQGSEA. The CDR3 is 15 amino acids. With 0 bases clipped from V and 5 bases from J, the junction kept 9 bases outside the gene matches.

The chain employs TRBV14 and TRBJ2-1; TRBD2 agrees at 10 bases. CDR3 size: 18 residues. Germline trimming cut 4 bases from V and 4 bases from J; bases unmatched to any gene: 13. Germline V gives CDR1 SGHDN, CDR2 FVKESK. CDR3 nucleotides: TGTGCCAGCAGCCCTTATGCACTAGCGGGAAAGGGGTACAATGAGCAGTTCTTC. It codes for CASSPYALAGKGYNEQFF.

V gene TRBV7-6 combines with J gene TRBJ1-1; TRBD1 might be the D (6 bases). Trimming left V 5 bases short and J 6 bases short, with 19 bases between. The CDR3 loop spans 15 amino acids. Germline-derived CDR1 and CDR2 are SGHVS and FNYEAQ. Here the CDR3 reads CASSPTGGAEPEAFF. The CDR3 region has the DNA TGTGCCAGCAGCCCCACCGGGGGGGCTGAGCCTGAAGCTTTCTTT.

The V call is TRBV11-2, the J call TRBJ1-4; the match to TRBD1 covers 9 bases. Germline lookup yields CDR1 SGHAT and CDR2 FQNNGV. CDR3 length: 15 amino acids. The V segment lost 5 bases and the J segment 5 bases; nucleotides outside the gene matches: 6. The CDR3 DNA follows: TGTGCCAGCAGCCTGGGACAGGGCCGAAATGAAAAACTGTTTTTT. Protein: CASSLGQGRNEKLFF.

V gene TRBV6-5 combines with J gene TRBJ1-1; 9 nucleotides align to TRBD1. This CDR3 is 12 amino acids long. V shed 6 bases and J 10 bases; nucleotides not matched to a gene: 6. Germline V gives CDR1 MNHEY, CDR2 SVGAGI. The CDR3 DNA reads TGTGCCAGCAGCTCACAGGGGGCTCCAGCTTTCTTT. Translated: CASSSQGAPAFF.

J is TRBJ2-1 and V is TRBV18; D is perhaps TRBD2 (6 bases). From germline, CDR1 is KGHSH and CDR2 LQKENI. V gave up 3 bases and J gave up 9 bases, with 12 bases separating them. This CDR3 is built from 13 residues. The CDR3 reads CASSPAFGGEQFF. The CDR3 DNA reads TGTGCCAGCTCACCGGCATTCGGGGGTGAGCAGTTCTTC.

CDR3 sequence (DNA): TGTGCCAGCAGTGAATCGCTCGGGACAGGCACGAACACCGGGGAGCTGTTTTTT. It translates to CASSESLGTGTNTGELFF. This chain connects TRBV25-1 to TRBJ2-2; 8 positions match TRBD1. CDR3 length equals 18 residues. CDR1 is MGHDK and CDR2 is SYGVNS in the germline V gene. J was trimmed by 0 bases and V by 1 base; bases with no gene match: 7.

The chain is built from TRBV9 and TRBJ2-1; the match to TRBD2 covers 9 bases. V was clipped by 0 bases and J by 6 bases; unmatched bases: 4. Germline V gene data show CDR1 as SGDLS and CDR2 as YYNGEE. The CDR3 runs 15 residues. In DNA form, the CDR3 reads TGTGCCAGCAGCGTAGAGGGCGGGGGGGGCAATGAGCAGTTCTTC. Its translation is CASSVEGGGGNEQFF.

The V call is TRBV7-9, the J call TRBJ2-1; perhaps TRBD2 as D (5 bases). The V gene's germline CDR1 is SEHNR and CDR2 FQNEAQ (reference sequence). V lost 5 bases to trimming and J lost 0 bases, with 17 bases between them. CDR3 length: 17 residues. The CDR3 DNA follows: TGTGCCAGCAGCCCAGAGGGCCTACGTAGCTCCTACAATGAGCAGTTCTTC. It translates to CASSPEGLRSSYNEQFF.

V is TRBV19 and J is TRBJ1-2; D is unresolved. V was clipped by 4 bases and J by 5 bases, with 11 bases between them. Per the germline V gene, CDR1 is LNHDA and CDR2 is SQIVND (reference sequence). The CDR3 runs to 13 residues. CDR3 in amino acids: CASSTGIKYGYTF. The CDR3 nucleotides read TGTGCCAGTAGTACCGGGATAAAATATGGCTACACCTTC.

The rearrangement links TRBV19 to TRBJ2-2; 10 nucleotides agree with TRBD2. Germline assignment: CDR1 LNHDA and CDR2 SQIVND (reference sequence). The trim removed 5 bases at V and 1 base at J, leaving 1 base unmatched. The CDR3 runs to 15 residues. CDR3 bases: TGTGCCAGTAGTCGGACTAGCGGGAACACCGGGGAGCTGTTTTTT. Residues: CASSRTSGNTGELFF.

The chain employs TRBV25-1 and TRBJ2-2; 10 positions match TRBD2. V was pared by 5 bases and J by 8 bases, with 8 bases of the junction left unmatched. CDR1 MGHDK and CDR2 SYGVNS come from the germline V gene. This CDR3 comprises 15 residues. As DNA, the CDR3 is TGTGCCAGCAGTCTCGCAAGCGGGGGGGTAGGGGAGCTGTTTTTT. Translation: CASSLASGGVGELFF. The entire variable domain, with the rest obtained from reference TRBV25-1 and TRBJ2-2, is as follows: EADIYQTPRYLVIGTGKKITLECSQTMGHDKMYWYQQDPGMELHLIHYSYGVNSTEKGDLSSESTVSRIRTEHFPLTLESARPSHTSQYLCASSLASGGVGELFFGEGSRLTVL.

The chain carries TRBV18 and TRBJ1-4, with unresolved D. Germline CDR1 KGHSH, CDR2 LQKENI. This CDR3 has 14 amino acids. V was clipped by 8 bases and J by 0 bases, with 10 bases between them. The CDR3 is CASTPTATNEKLFF. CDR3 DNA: TGTGCCAGCACCCCTACGGCAACTAATGAAAAACTGTTTTTT.